What follows is one T cell receptor beta chain and its context. Its antigen is currently unknown. The sample comes from a study of cytomegalovirus exposure and HLA in healthy donors. General observations from the study: TCR beta chains associated with HLA were, in a later analysis, more clonally expanded than equally common others. Associated with HLA alleles at 0.05 false discovery rate in a later analysis were approximately 17,000 TCR beta sequences. In vitro work confirmed that a few CMV-associated chains recognize CMV antigens.

Per the germline V gene, CDR1 is SEHNR and CDR2 is FQNEAQ (reference sequence). The trim removed 1 base at V and 5 bases at J, leaving 6 bases unmatched. This CDR3 is 16 amino acids long. The PCR employed 60 Vbeta primers together with 13 Jbeta primers. The protocol was immunoSEQ multiplex PCR, while the TCRdb copy is restricted to in-frame clones and leaves out a portion. The data contain approximately 220,000 clones, just over 75% of them seen just once; the ten biggest clones take up about 0.63%. Sequencing used PBMCs. The chain links TRBV7-9 to TRBJ2-7; 12 nucleotides match TRBD1. The TCR comes from a man aged 18 to 29 in good health and CMV-seronegative. CDR3 sequence reads: CASSLVIGTGGDEQYF. The CDR3 DNA is TGTGCCAGCAGCTTAGTTATCGGGACAGGGGGCGACGAGCAGTACTTC.